This TCR beta chain was observed in a study of T cell responses to AZD1222 COVID-19 vaccine. Study-level results: Rises in breadth and depth of Spike-specific TCRs came after two AZD1222 doses. Donors skewed white British and female; clonal diversity was possibly underestimated. Samples come after the peak T cell response, not at day 14.

Profiled with immunoSEQ multiplex PCR; TCRdb holds only in-frame clones, not every one. The top ten clones hold 2.9% of a sample with about 99,000 clones, 87% of them seen once. As concerns this clone: Its cognate antigen is unknown.

This CDR3 comprises 13 residues. V lost 1 base, J lost 3 bases, and 5 bases lay in between. Germline-derived CDR1 and CDR2 are SGHTA and FQGTGA. The gene calls are TRBV7-3 and TRBJ2-3; D gene unclear. The TCR originated in an adult in good health. Sample: peripheral blood, taken on day 0 of AZD1222 vaccination. The CDR3 sequence is CASSLIRTDTQYF. For the CDR3, the DNA is TGTGCCAGCAGCTTAATTCGGACAGATACGCAGTATTTT.